These 8 T cell receptor beta chains were sequenced from one sample in a study of T-cell reconstitution after alpha-beta-depleted transplantation in children. Library preparation (for TCRbeta) was performed with unique molecular identifiers. TCRdb passed the PCR reads through MiXCR, listing each CDR3 protein once. The sample carries about 980,000 distinct CDR3 sequences, about 29% recorded once. The sequenced sample was PBMCs, mostly from graft donor cells, obtained 360 days after TCRalphabeta/CD19-depleted stem cell transplant. These receptors all stem from a boy in the first two years of life who had a stem cell transplant for SCID, so the T cells may come from the graft donor.

A few counts support this clonotype. The chain carries TRBV28 and TRBJ2-4; 10 bases align to TRBD1. J lost 8 bases, V lost 6 bases, and 7 bases had no gene match. In germline, CDR1 is MDHEN, CDR2 SYDVKM. CDR3 length equals 14 residues. The CDR3 spells CASSPGTGDHIQYF. The CDR3 DNA is TGTGCCAGCAGCCCCGGGACAGGGGATCACATTCAGTACTTC.

The chain combines TRBV15 with TRBJ1-5, with TRBD1 identical over 7 bases. V shed 0 bases, J shed 7 bases, and the junction held 6 bases outside the gene matches. Germline assignment: CDR1 LNHNV and CDR2 YYDKDF (reference sequence). The CDR3 spans 15 residues. DNA of the CDR3: TGTGCCACCAGCAGAGATGGAAAGACAGGGCAGCCCCAGCATTTT. This translates into CATSRDGKTGQPQHF.

This rearrangement joins TRBV9 to TRBJ2-5; a weak D match, TRBD2 (7 bases). Trimming cost V 3 bases and J 5 bases, with 20 bases left between them. Germline V gives CDR1 SGDLS, CDR2 YYNGEE. This CDR3 has 16 residues. The chain's CDR3 is CASSGSEGGTGETQYF. CDR3 nucleotides: TGTGCCAGCAGCGGTTCTGAGGGGGGGACCGGTGAGACCCAGTACTTC.

The chain links TRBV5-1 to TRBJ2-3, with D maybe TRBD2 (6 bases). Trimming shortened V by 1 base and J by 2 bases, and 20 bases separated the two germline ends. The CDR3 sequence is 18 residues long. Looked up from germline, CDR1 is SGHRS and CDR2 is YFSETQ. The CDR3 sequence: CASSLLSPRDFYTDTQYF. The CDR3 coding sequence is TGCGCCAGCAGCTTGCTAAGCCCTAGGGACTTCTACACAGATACGCAGTATTTT.

This clonotype was observed a few times. This rearrangement joins TRBV5-1 to TRBJ1-1, with 11 bases lining up with TRBD1. Germline V CDR1 and CDR2: SGHRS, YFSETQ. V was clipped by 2 bases and J by 0 bases; unmatched bases: 6. The CDR3 is made up of 17 amino acids. In DNA, the CDR3 is TGCGCCAGCAGCTTTACGGACAGGGGGCTGATGAACACTGAAGCTTTCTTT. Its translation: CASSFTDRGLMNTEAFF.

This clonotype was found a few times. The chain uses TRBV6-5 and TRBJ1-1; 7 bases are shared with TRBD1. V dropped 0 bases and J dropped 5; count of bases not matched to a gene: 6. The CDR3 runs 15 residues. The germline V gene encodes CDR1 MNHEY and CDR2 SVGAGI. The CDR3 here is CASSYSAGGETEAFF. The CDR3, as DNA: TGTGCCAGCAGTTACTCCGCAGGGGGGGAGACTGAAGCTTTCTTT.

In its sample, this clonotype was seen a few times. The J gene is TRBJ2-1, the V gene TRBV9; TRBD1 matches at 7 bases. The CDR3 runs to 14 residues. With V trimmed by 4 bases and J by 6 bases, 7 bases remained unmatched. Germline CDR1 reads SGDLS; CDR2 reads YYNGEE. The CDR3 DNA reads TGTGCCAGCAGCAGGGGGCACCCCCTCAATGAGCAGTTCTTC. Residues: CASSRGHPLNEQFF. Using reference TRBV9 and TRBJ2-1 for the parts outside the CDR3, the full variable domain is DSGVTQTPKHLITATGQRVTLRCSPRSGDLSVYWYQQSLDQGLQFLIQYYNGEERAKGNILERFSAQQFPDLHSELNLSSLELGDSALYFCASSRGHPLNEQFFGPGTRLTVL.

This clonotype has only a few counts. The chain employs TRBV10-3 and TRBJ1-5; D uncertain. The CDR3 has 15 residues. Germline CDR1 and CDR2: ENHRY and SYGVKD. Trimming pared 10 bases from V and 0 bases from J, leaving 16 bases between. The CDR3, as DNA: TGTGCCACTTGGAACGGGCCTTATAGCAATCAGCCCCAGCATTTT. Its translation is CATWNGPYSNQPQHF.